These 31 T cell receptor beta chains were sequenced from one sample in a study of T cells in Graves' hyperthyroidism and ophthalmopathy. TCR beta CDR3 region amplification was performed from RNA transcripts. The primer set for the first-round RT-PCR of the TCR CDR3 was HTBI. Using its own MiXCR run on the multiplex PCR reads, TCRdb lists one record per CDR3 protein. Among hundreds of thousands of distinct CDR3 sequences listed, around 15% were seen once. Material: blood. Source of these receptors: a woman aged 25 to 39 with Graves' hyperthyroidism.

V and J are TRBV29-1 and TRBJ1-1; 9 bases fit TRBD1. Germline V gives CDR1 SQVTM, CDR2 ANQGSEA. V lost 2 bases, J lost 5 bases, and 6 bases stayed unmatched. CDR3 size: 14 residues. CDR3 residues: CSVELGQGGTEAFF. The CDR3 coding sequence is TGCAGCGTTGAATTGGGACAGGGAGGGACTGAAGCTTTCTTT.

This clonotype has at least ten counts. The chain employs TRBV5-1 and TRBJ1-1; D is ambiguous. The CDR3 spans 16 residues. Germline V lookup: CDR1 SGHRS, CDR2 YFSETQ. With 0 bases removed from V and 5 bases from J, the gap between germline ends came to 17 bases. CDR3: CASSLDNGVLLTEAFF. Here the CDR3 DNA reads TGCGCCAGCAGCTTGGATAATGGTGTACTGCTGACTGAAGCTTTCTTT.

This clonotype was recorded a few times. Since a much larger clone is just one base distant, this may be a read error. The chain employs TRBV30 and TRBJ2-1; D may be TRBD2 (5 bases). The CDR3 loop spans 12 amino acids. The germline V gene encodes CDR1 GTSNPN and CDR2 SVGIG (reference sequence). CDR3 protein: CARSVTRGEQFF. DNA of the CDR3: TGTGCCCGGAGTGTAACTCGAGGGGAGCAGTTCTTC.

This chain joins TRBV27 and TRBJ1-1; D unclear. Germline V gives CDR1 MNHEY, CDR2 SMNVEV (reference sequence). The CDR3 extends over 15 amino acids. Trimming pared 0 bases from V and 0 bases from J, leaving 8 bases between. CDR3 in DNA: TGTGCCAGCAGTTTATCAGTGACCATGAACACTGAAGCTTTCTTT. Protein: CASSLSVTMNTEAFF.

This clonotype came up a few times. CDR3 DNA sequence: TGTGCCAGCAGGCCCCTGGTTCGGATTAATGAAAAACTGTTTTTT. Translation gives CASRPLVRINEKLFF. This chain joins TRBV6-1 and TRBJ1-4; D remains ambiguous. The germline V gene encodes CDR1 MNHNS and CDR2 SASEGT. The CDR3 spans 15 residues. V lost 6 bases and J lost 4, with 15 bases in between.

V gene TRBV28 combines with J gene TRBJ2-7; TRBD1 might be the D (8 bases). The CDR3 is 16 residues long. CDR1 and CDR2 (germline): MDHEN, SYDVKM. Trimming pared 5 bases from V and 0 bases from J, leaving 17 bases between. The CDR3, as DNA: TGTGCCAGCAGTCTGAGACAGGGGACTAACTCCTACGAGCAGTACTTC. Protein: CASSLRQGTNSYEQYF.

This clonotype was observed a few times. The rearrangement links TRBV6-5 to TRBJ2-7; D may correspond to TRBD1 or TRBD2 (5 bases each). The germline V gene has CDR1 MNHEY and CDR2 SVGAGI. The V gene lost 0 bases and the J gene lost 6 bases, with 9 bases spanning the gap. CDR3 length equals 13 residues. The CDR3 loop is CASSYSRDGEQYF. CDR3 nucleotides: TGTGCCAGCAGTTACTCCCGGGACGGCGAGCAGTACTTC.

A few counts support this clonotype. The chain uses TRBV6-5 and TRBJ1-6, with 9 bases aligning to TRBD1. The V gene's germline CDR1 is MNHEY and CDR2 SVGAGI. V shed 0 bases, J shed 10 bases, and the junction held 7 bases outside the gene matches. This CDR3 contains 16 residues. CDR3 sequence (DNA): TGTGCCAGCAGTTACTCGGGACAGGGTCCCCCCTCACCCCTCCACTTT. Protein product: CASSYSGQGPPSPLHF.

This clonotype showed up many times. The chain combines TRBV18 with TRBJ1-1; the D gene is possibly TRBD1 (5 bases). Germline-derived CDR1 and CDR2 are KGHSH and LQKENI. The length of the CDR3 is 14 residues. V was clipped by 2 bases and J by 1 base, with 8 bases between them. CDR3 sequence (DNA): TGTGCCAGCTCACCAGGGACGTGGAACACTGAAGCTTTCTTT. This encodes CASSPGTWNTEAFF.

This clonotype was seen ten or more times. The chain links TRBV11-2 to TRBJ2-3; 8 bases map to TRBD2. Trimming removed 3 bases from V and 6 bases from J; junction bases left unmatched: 14. CDR1 SGHAT and CDR2 FQNNGV come from the germline V gene. CDR3 size: 17 residues. For the CDR3, the DNA is TGTGCCAGCAGCTTTAGAGACGGGAGGGGCTCGGCGGATACGCAGTATTTT. Its translation: CASSFRDGRGSADTQYF.

This clonotype has only one observation. The chain is built from TRBV29-1 and TRBJ2-7; 9 bases align to TRBD2. Trimming at V came to 5 bases and at J to 7 bases, leaving 18 bases not matched to a gene. CDR3 length: 16 amino acids. Germline V gives CDR1 SQVTM, CDR2 ANQGSEA. The CDR3 spells CSVPRRGGGGSQEQYF. CDR3 in DNA: TGCAGCGTTCCGCGGCGGGGGGGCGGGGGTTCGCAGGAGCAGTACTTC.

The chain uses TRBV5-4 and TRBJ1-1; tentative D call: TRBD1 (5 bases). V shed 9 bases and J shed 5 bases, with 14 bases lying between them. The V gene's germline CDR1 is SGHNT and CDR2 YYREEE (reference sequence). The CDR3 length is 12 residues. CDR3 DNA sequence: TGTGCCATGGGGGAGATCGGGACTGAAGCTTTCTTT. Translating it yields CAMGEIGTEAFF.

The genes are TRBV20-1 and TRBJ1-1; a possible D gene is TRBD1 (5 bases). The CDR3 has 12 residues. CDR1 is DFQATT, CDR2 SNEGSKA, per germline (reference sequence). Trimming pared 5 bases from V and 5 bases from J, leaving 12 bases between. The CDR3 sequence is CSAAGGSTEAFF. The DNA for the CDR3 is TGCAGTGCTGCGGGGGGGTCAACTGAAGCTTTCTTT.

In DNA form, the CDR3 reads TGTGCCATCAGCTTGCGGGACTTTGCAGATACGCAGTATTTT. Its protein is CAISLRDFADTQYF. The V gene is TRBV10-3, the J gene TRBJ2-3; D perhaps matches TRBD2 (6 bases). Per the germline V gene, CDR1 is ENHRY and CDR2 is SYGVKD. The CDR3 has 14 amino acids. V was trimmed by 6 bases and J by 4 bases, leaving 14 bases between them.

This clonotype was counted ten times or more. The chain is built from TRBV28 and TRBJ2-7; 7 bases match TRBD1. The CDR3 consists of 12 residues. Unmatched junction bases numbered 2, after V lost 6 bases and J lost 3 bases. Germline V gene data show CDR1 as MDHEN and CDR2 as SYDVKM. This CDR3 is CASSRDSYEQYF. The CDR3 nucleotides are TGTGCCAGCAGCCGGGACAGCTACGAGCAGTACTTC.

This clonotype was picked up a small number of times. The V and J genes are TRBV5-5 and TRBJ2-1; 7 bases are shared with TRBD2. The CDR3 loop spans 15 amino acids. V lost 4 bases, J lost 4 bases, and 8 bases stayed unmatched. Germline V CDR1 and CDR2: SGHKS, YYEKEE (reference sequence). The CDR3 spells CASSTTAGLYNEQFF. CDR3 nucleotides: TGTGCCAGCAGCACGACAGCGGGACTATACAATGAGCAGTTCTTC.

In this sample, this clonotype turned up many times. The chain is built from TRBV28 and TRBJ2-7, with 10 bases lining up with TRBD2. Germline V gene sequence: CDR1 MDHEN, CDR2 SYDVKM. The CDR3 has 15 amino acids. V lost 5 bases to trimming and J lost 1 base; unmatched junction nucleotides: 5. In nucleotides, the CDR3 is TGTGCCAGCAGTGGAAAACTAGCGGGGTCCTACGAGCAGTACTTC. This translates into CASSGKLAGSYEQYF.

At least ten counts were recorded for this clonotype. The V and J genes are TRBV18 and TRBJ1-1; no clear D gene. The V and J ends lost 0 bases and 1 base respectively, with 6 bases between them. The germline gives CDR1 KGHSH, CDR2 LQKENI. CDR3 length equals 14 residues. CDR3 sequence (DNA): TGTGCCAGCTCACCACCGAATGGGAACACTGAAGCTTTCTTT. Protein product: CASSPPNGNTEAFF. Drawing the rest from reference TRBV18 and TRBJ1-1, the complete variable domain is NAGVMQNPRHLVRRRGQEARLRCSPMKGHSHVYWYRQLPEEGLKFMVYLQKENIIDESGMPKERFSAEFPKEGPSILRIQQVVRGDSAAYFCASSPPNGNTEAFFGQGTRLTVV.

This clonotype has at least ten counts. J is TRBJ1-2 and V is TRBV28; D unclear. Trimming took 5 bases from V and 8 from J, leaving 15 bases between them. The CDR3 contains 13 residues. The V gene's germline CDR1 is MDHEN and CDR2 SYDVKM. In DNA form, the CDR3 reads TGTGCCAGCAGTAATTCCTTGACGGAAGGCTACACCTTC. It yields the protein CASSNSLTEGYTF.

This clonotype was found many times. V usage is TRBV5-6 and J usage is TRBJ1-5; a weak D match, TRBD1 (6 bases). The CDR3 spans 16 residues. The ends were cut back, 4 bases at V and 0 bases at J, with 14 bases in the middle. Germline CDR1 SGHDT, CDR2 YYEEEE. The CDR3 sequence: CASSQGTPYSNQPQHF. As DNA, the CDR3 is TGTGCCAGCAGCCAGGGGACACCATATAGCAATCAGCCCCAGCATTTT.

This clonotype has a handful of counts. The rearrangement links TRBV27 to TRBJ2-1; D is perhaps TRBD1 or TRBD2 (5 bases each). Germline CDR1 and CDR2: MNHEY and SMNVEV (reference sequence). CDR3 length: 15 residues. V lost 3 bases, J lost 6 bases, and 15 bases lay in between. The CDR3, as DNA: TGTGCCAGCAGTTTTAGGACGGGACGACTCAATGAGCAGTTCTTC. This encodes CASSFRTGRLNEQFF.

This clonotype showed up just a few times. The rearrangement uses TRBV4-3 and TRBJ2-7, with TRBD2 matching over 13 bases. J gave up 3 bases and V 5 bases, and 10 bases lay outside the gene matches. Germline V gives CDR1 LGHNA, CDR2 YSLEER. The CDR3 consists of 17 residues. The CDR3 DNA sequence: TGCGCCAGCAGCGCCGGACTAGCGGGAGTAGAGGGCTACGAGCAGTACTTC. It specifies CASSAGLAGVEGYEQYF.

The rearrangement links TRBV27 to TRBJ2-7; D is perhaps TRBD1 or TRBD2 (5 bases each). This CDR3 has 15 residues. Trimming cost V 6 bases and J 3 bases, with 18 bases left between them. Germline-derived CDR1 and CDR2 are MNHEY and SMNVEV (reference sequence). CDR3 in DNA: TGTGCCAGCAGGGAACTAGGGCTTAGGGGCTACGAGCAGTACTTC. It codes for CASRELGLRGYEQYF.

Regarding this clonotype: In this CDR3 the conserved last residue, phenylalanine or tryptophan, is missing, so a read error is likely. V is TRBV12-3 or TRBV12-4 and J is TRBJ2-2; 9 bases are shared with TRBD2. The length of the CDR3 is 16 residues. Losses at the gene ends were 3 bases for V and 6 bases for J; bases not matched to a gene: 8. CDR3 DNA: TGTGCCAGCAGTTTGATAGCGGGAGTTGTTCCCGGGGAGCTGTTTTCT. Translation: CASSLIAGVVPGELFS.

This clonotype occurred a few times. This chain joins TRBV3-1 and TRBJ2-5; 8 bases line up with TRBD1. The CDR3 spans 15 residues. Germline lookup yields CDR1 LGHDT and CDR2 YNNKEL (reference sequence). V was clipped by 4 bases and J by 2 bases; unmatched bases: 6. The CDR3: CASSLTTGGQETQYF. The CDR3 bases are TGTGCCAGCAGCCTCACAACAGGGGGGCAAGAGACCCAGTACTTC.

The gene calls are TRBV28 and TRBJ1-5; unclear D gene. The germline V and J ends were trimmed by 1 base and 11 bases, with 18 bases remaining between them. The germline V gene has CDR1 MDHEN and CDR2 SYDVKM. This CDR3 is built from 15 residues. The chain's CDR3 is CASSLSVPMSTAQHF. CDR3 DNA: TGTGCCAGCAGTTTATCAGTCCCGATGAGCACGGCCCAGCATTTT.

This clonotype was counted a few times. The chain has TRBV29-1 and TRBJ2-5, with 9 bases that match TRBD2. Losses at the gene ends were 4 bases for V and 5 bases for J; bases not matched to a gene: 8. This CDR3 is 14 amino acids long. Per the germline V gene, CDR1 is SQVTM and CDR2 is ANQGSEA. Here the CDR3 reads CSVVSAGGPETQYF. The CDR3 DNA sequence: TGCAGCGTTGTCAGCGCGGGAGGGCCGGAGACCCAGTACTTC.

This chain joins TRBV4-3 and TRBJ2-7, with no clear D. Per germline, CDR1 LGHNA and CDR2 YSLEER. The V end was cut by 0 bases, the J end by 3 bases, with 15 bases between. The CDR3 has 16 amino acids. The DNA of the CDR3 is TGCGCCAGCAGCCAAGACTTGCGAGCGAGAGACTACGAGCAGTACTTC. It encodes CASSQDLRARDYEQYF.

This clonotype has just a few counts. V gene TRBV12-5 combines with J gene TRBJ1-2; D is possibly TRBD1 (5 bases). V was pared by 0 bases and J by 8 bases, with 10 bases between. The CDR3 contains 13 residues. Germline CDR1 and CDR2: LGHNT and FRNRAP. CDR3 protein: CASGLVNRQGYTF. CDR3 nucleotide sequence: TGTGCTAGTGGTTTGGTAAACCGACAGGGCTACACCTTC.

This clonotype has at least ten counts. This sequence joins TRBV27 and TRBJ2-2; D possibly corresponds to TRBD2 (6 bases). Germline assignment: CDR1 MNHEY and CDR2 SMNVEV (reference sequence). CDR3 length equals 14 residues. Deletions cut 5 bases from V and 3 bases from J, with 10 bases between. The CDR3 reads CASSPGLHTGELFF. The CDR3 DNA follows: TGTGCCAGCAGTCCGGGACTTCACACCGGGGAGCTGTTTTTT.

This clonotype turned up a few times. The J gene is TRBJ1-2, the V gene TRBV4-1; 7 positions match TRBD1. Germline CDR1 reads MGHRA; CDR2 reads YSYEKL. J gave up 4 bases and V 3 bases, and 5 bases lay outside the gene matches. The length of the CDR3 is 14 residues. The CDR3 loop is CASSQAGDSYGYTF. CDR3 in DNA: TGCGCCAGCAGCCAGGCGGGGGACAGCTATGGCTACACCTTC.